Listed below are T cell receptor beta chains from one sample, sequenced in a study of cytomegalovirus exposure and HLA in healthy donors. Assay: immunoSEQ multiplex PCR; the TCRdb copy retains only in-frame clones and omits some. The table lists some 90,000 clones, 81% of them singletons. The sequenced sample consisted of PBMCs. Receptor source: a human donor in good health. CDR3s include the opening cysteine and the closing phenylalanine or tryptophan. The order of the fields is clone size, V gene, D gene, J gene, CDR3 protein, CDR3 DNA. A D gene is named only where the DNA matches it firmly. The size entry is marked missing in some rows and otherwise reads once, few, many or a size class.

size: once
V: TRBV4-3
D: TRBD1
J: TRBJ1-1
CDR3: CASSQLGTANTEAFF
DNA: TGCGCCAGCAGCCAATTAGGGACAGCCAACACTGAAGCTTTCTTT

size: -
V: TRBV6-5
D: -
J: TRBJ2-5
CDR3: CASSYGRGQETQYF
DNA: TGTGCCAGCAGTTACGGGCGGGGCCAAGAGACCCAGTACTTC

size: once
V: TRBV25-1
D: -
J: TRBJ2-5
CDR3: CASSDQDSRKETQYF
DNA: TGTGCCAGCAGTGATCAGGACAGTAGGAAAGAGACCCAGTACTTC

size: -
V: TRBV29-1
D: TRBD2
J: TRBJ2-3
CDR3: CSGGGDTQYF
DNA: TGCAGCGGCGGGGGAGATACGCAGTATTTT

size: -
V: TRBV18
D: TRBD2
J: TRBJ2-7
CDR3: CASSPRDYPAEQYF
DNA: TGTGCCAGCTCACCACGGGACTATCCCGCCGAGCAGTACTTC

size: -
V: TRBV9
D: TRBD2
J: TRBJ2-1
CDR3: CASSVSSGRDNEQFF
DNA: TGTGCCAGCAGCGTCTCTAGCGGGAGAGACAATGAGCAGTTCTTC

size: -
V: TRBV5-6
D: -
J: TRBJ2-6
CDR3: CASSPGPTGSGANVLTF
DNA: TGTGCCAGCAGCCCCGGTCCTACAGGCTCTGGGGCCAACGTCCTGACTTTC

size: -
V: TRBV14
D: TRBD1
J: TRBJ2-2
CDR3: CASSHRQGANTGELFF
DNA: TGTGCCAGCAGCCACAGACAGGGCGCCAACACCGGGGAGCTGTTTTTT

size: -
V: TRBV15
D: -
J: TRBJ1-3
CDR3: CATGFQAGNTIYF
DNA: TGTGCCACCGGCTTCCAGGCCGGAAACACCATATATTTT

size: -
V: TRBV25-1
D: TRBD1
J: TRBJ2-5
CDR3: CASSDWTGERETQYF
DNA: TGTGCCAGCAGTGATTGGACAGGGGAGAGGGAGACCCAGTACTTC

size: few
V: TRBV15
D: TRBD1
J: TRBJ2-1
CDR3: CATSRGYGTDVRNEQFF
DNA: TGTGCCACCAGCAGGGGATACGGGACAGACGTTAGGAATGAGCAGTTCTTC

size: -
V: TRBV4-3
D: TRBD1
J: TRBJ1-3
CDR3: CASSRGRRDRVANTIYF
DNA: TGCGCCAGCAGCCGGGGACGCCGGGACAGGGTAGCCAACACCATATATTTT

size: -
V: TRBV11-2
D: TRBD2
J: TRBJ2-1
CDR3: CASSRSASGNPQNEQFF
DNA: TGTGCCAGCAGCCGGTCGGCTAGCGGGAATCCACAGAATGAGCAGTTCTTC

size: -
V: TRBV5-6
D: -
J: TRBJ2-2
CDR3: CASSFQAPTGELFF
DNA: TGTGCCAGCAGCTTCCAAGCGCCCACCGGGGAGCTGTTTTTT

size: -
V: TRBV7-2
D: -
J: TRBJ2-1
CDR3: CASSHPGNEQFF
DNA: TGTGCCAGCAGCCACCCCGGGAATGAGCAGTTCTTC

size: once
V: TRBV28
D: -
J: TRBJ1-5
CDR3: CASSLWQGNSNQPQHF
DNA: TGTGCCAGCAGTTTATGGCAGGGGAATAGCAATCAGCCCCAGCATTTT

size: -
V: TRBV21-1
D: -
J: TRBJ2-7
CDR3: CASRTGVGYEQYF
DNA: TGTGCCAGCAGAACAGGGGTGGGATACGAGCAGTACTTC

size: -
V: TRBV6-4
D: -
J: TRBJ1-6
CDR3: CASSVNGNSPLHF
DNA: TGTGCCAGCAGTGTAAACGGGAATTCACCCCTCCACTTT

size: -
V: TRBV19
D: -
J: TRBJ2-5
CDR3: CASKARGTQYF
DNA: TGTGCCAGTAAGGCCCGGGGGACCCAGTACTTC

size: -
V: TRBV7-8
D: TRBD1
J: TRBJ1-5
CDR3: CASSTPRTGGVRSPQPQHF
DNA: TGTGCCAGCAGCACCCCCAGGACAGGGGGCGTCAGAAGCCCTCAGCCCCAGCATTTT

size: -
V: TRBV7-9
D: TRBD2
J: TRBJ2-1
CDR3: CASSYGTTGEQFF
DNA: TGTGCCAGCAGCTACGGGACTACCGGTGAGCAGTTCTTC

size: -
V: TRBV7-3
D: TRBD2
J: TRBJ2-2
CDR3: CASRGAGGRTEELFF
DNA: TGTGCCAGCAGAGGGGCGGGGGGTCGGACGGAGGAGCTGTTTTTT

size: -
V: TRBV5-4
D: -
J: TRBJ2-5
CDR3: CASSLASQETQYF
DNA: TGTGCCAGCAGCTTGGCCAGCCAAGAGACCCAGTACTTC

size: once
V: TRBV9
D: TRBD2
J: TRBJ2-3
CDR3: CASSQYPSVGPSGKTDTQYF
DNA: TGTGCCAGCAGCCAGTATCCAAGCGTTGGGCCTAGCGGGAAGACAGATACGCAGTATTTT

size: few
V: TRBV27
D: -
J: TRBJ1-2
CDR3: CASSLRQGNGYTF
DNA: TGTGCCAGCAGTTTACGGCAGGGAAATGGCTACACCTTC

size: -
V: TRBV18
D: TRBD1
J: TRBJ2-2
CDR3: CASSPDRVNTGELFF
DNA: TGTGCCAGCTCACCGGACAGGGTAAACACCGGGGAGCTGTTTTTT

size: -
V: TRBV28
D: TRBD2
J: TRBJ2-2
CDR3: CASSLLASGETGELFF
DNA: TGTGCCAGCAGTTTATTAGCTAGCGGAGAAACCGGGGAGCTGTTTTTT

size: once
V: TRBV10-3
D: -
J: TRBJ2-5
CDR3: CAISDGQETQYF
DNA: TGTGCCATCAGTGACGGCCAAGAGACCCAGTACTTC

size: -
V: TRBV7-2
D: -
J: TRBJ2-5
CDR3: CASSLRLPNGETQYF
DNA: TGTGCCAGCAGCTTAAGGCTACCCAACGGGGAGACCCAGTACTTC

size: -
V: TRBV5-1
D: -
J: TRBJ1-2
CDR3: CASSLGTDYGYTF
DNA: TGCGCCAGCAGCTTGGGTACGGACTATGGCTACACCTTC

size: -
V: TRBV2
D: -
J: TRBJ2-3
CDR3: CASIPGGTDTQYF
DNA: TGTGCCAGCATTCCTGGAGGTACAGATACGCAGTATTTT

size: -
V: TRBV5-1
D: -
J: TRBJ2-2
CDR3: CASSTQRGGRDTGELFF
DNA: TGCGCCAGCAGCACCCAAAGGGGGGGACGAGACACCGGGGAGCTGTTTTTT

size: -
V: TRBV7-2
D: -
J: TRBJ1-2
CDR3: CASSLSHQGYTF
DNA: TGTGCCAGCAGCTTAAGTCACCAGGGCTACACCTTC

size: -
V: TRBV4-2
D: TRBD1
J: TRBJ1-1
CDR3: CASSQVRGLSIEAFF
DNA: TGTGCCAGCAGCCAAGTAAGGGGGCTATCAATTGAAGCTTTCTTT

size: -
V: TRBV30
D: TRBD1
J: TRBJ1-3
CDR3: CAWGTAGNTIYF
DNA: TGTGCCTGGGGGACAGCCGGAAACACCATATATTTT

size: -
V: TRBV28
D: TRBD1
J: TRBJ2-7
CDR3: CASTPGGRGRHEQYF
DNA: TGTGCCAGCACTCCCGGGGGCAGGGGGCGCCACGAGCAGTACTTC

size: -
V: TRBV6-1
D: -
J: TRBJ2-1
CDR3: CASSVPAGTGGNEQFF
DNA: TGTGCCAGCAGTGTTCCGGCGGGGACTGGCGGAAATGAGCAGTTCTTC

size: -
V: TRBV4-1
D: TRBD1
J: TRBJ1-1
CDR3: CASSQDKWTGQVTEAFF
DNA: TGCGCCAGCAGCCAAGATAAGTGGACAGGGCAAGTCACTGAAGCTTTCTTT

size: -
V: TRBV7-2
D: -
J: TRBJ1-5
CDR3: CASSLVVDQPQHF
DNA: TGTGCCAGCAGCTTAGTAGTGGATCAGCCCCAGCATTTT

size: -
V: TRBV18
D: TRBD1
J: TRBJ2-7
CDR3: CASSLDRGYEQYF
DNA: TGTGCCAGCTCACTTGACAGGGGGTACGAGCAGTACTTC

size: -
V: TRBV7-9
D: TRBD1
J: TRBJ1-3
CDR3: CASRTGRSGNTIYF
DNA: TGTGCCAGCAGGACAGGGCGCTCTGGAAACACCATATATTTT

size: few
V: TRBV5-4
D: TRBD2
J: TRBJ2-1
CDR3: CASSTGTSGRNNEQFF
DNA: TGTGCCAGCAGCACAGGGACTAGCGGGAGAAACAATGAGCAGTTCTTC

size: -
V: TRBV28
D: -
J: TRBJ2-7
CDR3: CASSPPHRAPYEQYF
DNA: TGTGCCAGCAGTCCCCCTCACAGGGCCCCCTACGAGCAGTACTTC

size: -
V: TRBV4-1
D: TRBD2
J: TRBJ2-1
CDR3: CASSQLAGEQFF
DNA: TGCGCCAGCAGCCAACTAGCGGGTGAGCAGTTCTTC

size: once
V: TRBV25-1
D: TRBD1
J: TRBJ1-2
CDR3: CASSDRALYGYTF
DNA: TGTGCCAGCAGCGACAGGGCTTTGTATGGCTACACCTTC

size: -
V: TRBV5-5
D: TRBD2
J: TRBJ2-1
CDR3: CASSLGLAGGVLGNEQFF
DNA: TGTGCCAGCAGTTTGGGACTAGCGGGAGGGGTTTTAGGGAATGAGCAGTTCTTC

size: -
V: TRBV7-2
D: TRBD2
J: TRBJ2-6
CDR3: CASPRGLARSGANVLTF
DNA: TGTGCCAGCCCGAGAGGACTAGCGCGCTCTGGGGCCAACGTCCTGACTTTC

size: -
V: TRBV7-9
D: TRBD2
J: TRBJ2-5
CDR3: CAASQGSGGQETQYF
DNA: TGTGCCGCATCCCAGGGGAGCGGGGGCCAAGAGACCCAGTACTTC

size: -
V: TRBV7-3
D: TRBD2
J: TRBJ2-2
CDR3: CASSLGAGINTGELFF
DNA: TGTGCCAGCAGCTTAGGAGCGGGAATTAACACCGGGGAGCTGTTTTTT

size: once
V: TRBV28
D: TRBD2
J: TRBJ2-7
CDR3: CASSPGQREIEQYF
DNA: TGTGCCAGCAGTCCGGGTCAGCGGGAGATCGAGCAGTACTTC